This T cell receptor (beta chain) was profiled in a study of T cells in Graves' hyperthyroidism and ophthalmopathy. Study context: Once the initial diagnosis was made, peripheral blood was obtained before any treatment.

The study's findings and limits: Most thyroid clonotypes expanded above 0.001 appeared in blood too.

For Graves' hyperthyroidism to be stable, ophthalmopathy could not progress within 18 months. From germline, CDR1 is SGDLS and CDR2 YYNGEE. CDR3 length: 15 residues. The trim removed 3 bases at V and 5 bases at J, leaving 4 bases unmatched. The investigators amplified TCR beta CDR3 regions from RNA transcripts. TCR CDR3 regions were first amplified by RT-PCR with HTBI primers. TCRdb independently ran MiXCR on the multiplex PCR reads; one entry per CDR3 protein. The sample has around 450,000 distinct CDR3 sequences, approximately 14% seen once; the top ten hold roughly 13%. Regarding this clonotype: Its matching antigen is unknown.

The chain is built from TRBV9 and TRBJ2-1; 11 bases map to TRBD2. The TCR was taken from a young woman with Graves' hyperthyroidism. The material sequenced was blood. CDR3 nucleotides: TGTGCCAGCAGCGAAACGGGACTAGCGGACAATGAGCAGTTCTTC. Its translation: CASSETGLADNEQFF.